The rows below give T cell receptor beta chains drawn from one sample of a study of T cells after somatic rescue of genetic block. TCRdb keeps only in-frame clones here, not all; method: immunoSEQ multiplex PCR. The table includes over 95,000 clones, around 90% detected once. The sequencing input was peripheral blood mononuclear cells (PBMCs). Source of these receptors: a woman under 30. The CDR3 runs from the conserved cysteine through the conserved F or W. Each record gives: clone size, V gene, J gene, D gene, CDR3 protein, CDR3 DNA. D genes are given only for firm matches. Where a row states a size, it is once, few, many or the class of an expanded clone; other rows omit it.

-,TRBV7-9,TRBJ1-2,-,CASSWGAQGGDGYTF,TGTGCCAGCAGCTGGGGGGCACAGGGCGGGGATGGCTACACCTTC
-,TRBV29-1,TRBJ1-2,-,CSVVAVRGYTF,TGCAGCGTTGTGGCAGTCCGGGGCTACACCTTC
once,TRBV7-9,TRBJ2-7,-,CASSLDSTSGQYF,TGTGCCAGCAGCTTGGACAGTACCTCCGGGCAGTACTTC
-,TRBV5-4,TRBJ2-7,TRBD2,CASSWGLAGTYEQYF,TGTGCCAGCAGTTGGGGACTAGCGGGGACTTACGAGCAGTACTTC
-,TRBV4-3,TRBJ1-1,TRBD1,CASSQGTGGSDRVAFF,TGCGCCAGCAGCCAAGGAACAGGGGGCAGCGACAGGGTAGCTTTCTTT
-,TRBV5-8,TRBJ2-2,-,CASSLADPNTGELFF,TGTGCCAGCAGCTTGGCGGACCCGAACACCGGGGAGCTGTTTTTT
-,TRBV4-3,TRBJ2-1,-,CASSQDRQLVEQFF,TGCGCCAGCAGCCAGGATCGACAGTTGGTTGAGCAGTTCTTC
-,TRBV7-9,TRBJ1-4,TRBD1,CASSPGTGVEKLFF,TGTGCCAGCAGCCCCGGGACAGGTGTAGAAAAACTGTTTTTT
-,TRBV27,TRBJ2-7,-,CASSLSRGTGGSWKQYF,TGTGCCAGCAGTTTATCGAGAGGGACCGGGGGCTCCTGGAAGCAGTACTTC
-,TRBV28,TRBJ1-4,-,CASSLSPQGATNEKLFF,TGTGCCAGCAGTTTATCCCCACAGGGTGCAACTAATGAAAAACTGTTTTTT
-,TRBV2,TRBJ2-7,-,CASSTGFTYEQYF,TGTGCCAGCAGTACAGGTTTCACCTACGAGCAGTACTTC
-,TRBV4-3,TRBJ1-2,-,CASSQDVGRVGYTF,TGCGCCAGCAGCCAAGATGTAGGTAGAGTCGGCTACACCTTC
-,TRBV6-6,TRBJ2-2,-,CASSYSIRNPGELFF,TGTGCCAGCAGTTACTCGATTCGTAATCCCGGGGAGCTGTTTTTT
-,TRBV27,TRBJ1-1,-,CASRVQGNTEAFF,TGTGCCAGCAGAGTACAGGGGAACACTGAAGCTTTCTTT
-,TRBV5-4,TRBJ2-3,-,CASSLEGLFTDTQYF,TGTGCCAGCAGCTTGGAGGGACTCTTCACAGATACGCAGTATTTT
-,TRBV30,TRBJ2-5,-,CAWSAPRAGIGETQYF,TGTGCCTGGAGTGCCCCTAGGGCAGGGATCGGGGAGACCCAGTACTTC
-,TRBV12-5,TRBJ2-2,-,CASGLGANTGELFF,TGTGCTAGTGGTTTGGGCGCGAACACCGGGGAGCTGTTTTTT
-,TRBV11-2,TRBJ1-1,-,CASSPQMNTEAFF,TGTGCCAGCAGCCCCCAAATGAACACTGAAGCTTTCTTT
-,TRBV27,TRBJ1-4,TRBD1,CASRPQGAPEKLFF,TGTGCCAGCAGGCCGCAGGGGGCGCCCGAAAAACTGTTTTTT
-,TRBV30,TRBJ1-2,-,CAWGPANYGYTF,TGTGCCTGGGGACCCGCTAACTATGGCTACACCTTC
once,TRBV11-3,TRBJ1-1,-,CASSPGPGIGNTEAFF,TGTGCCAGCAGCCCCGGGCCGGGGATCGGGAACACTGAAGCTTTCTTT
-,TRBV6-4,TRBJ2-3,TRBD1,CASSEGQDTDTQYF,TGTGCCAGCAGTGAGGGACAGGACACAGATACGCAGTATTTT
once,TRBV15,TRBJ2-7,TRBD1,CATSSRTGFYEQYF,TGTGCCACCAGCAGCCGGACAGGGTTTTACGAGCAGTACTTC
-,TRBV6-6,TRBJ2-3,TRBD2,CASSPGLAVNTQYF,TGTGCCAGCAGCCCGGGACTAGCTGTAAATACGCAGTATTTT
few,TRBV10-3,TRBJ1-1,-,CAISARSRDTEAFF,TGTGCCATCAGTGCTCGGAGCAGGGACACTGAAGCTTTCTTT
-,TRBV4-2,TRBJ1-3,TRBD1,CASSQEGQGGGNTIYF,TGTGCCAGCAGCCAAGAAGGACAGGGTGGGGGAAACACCATATATTTT
-,TRBV15,TRBJ2-7,-,CATSRDPIPGYEQYF,TGTGCCACCAGCAGAGATCCAATACCAGGCTACGAGCAGTACTTC
-,TRBV27,TRBJ2-7,TRBD1,CASSPGQVYYEQYF,TGTGCCAGCAGCCCGGGACAGGTATACTACGAGCAGTACTTC
-,TRBV5-1,TRBJ1-1,TRBD1,CASSSGQGANTEAFF,TGCGCCAGCAGCTCCGGACAGGGGGCTAACACTGAAGCTTTCTTT
once,TRBV5-1,TRBJ2-1,TRBD1,CASSFYRGFNEQFF,TGCGCCAGCAGCTTCTACAGGGGATTCAATGAGCAGTTCTTC
-,TRBV7-2,TRBJ1-5,-,CASSLGQEGNNQPQHF,TGTGCCAGCAGCTTAGGTCAGGAAGGGAACAATCAGCCCCAGCATTTT
-,TRBV5-4,TRBJ1-6,-,CASSQGGRLDNSPLHF,TGTGCCAGCAGCCAAGGGGGACGGTTGGATAATTCACCCCTCCACTTT
-,TRBV28,TRBJ1-5,TRBD1,CASSSGTGGPYSNQPQHF,TGTGCCAGCAGTTCCGGGACAGGGGGACCTTATAGCAATCAGCCCCAGCATTTT
-,TRBV14,TRBJ1-1,-,CASSQTFPQAFF,TGTGCCAGCAGCCAGACTTTCCCACAAGCTTTCTTT
-,TRBV5-5,TRBJ1-5,-,CASSLSGGSQPQHF,TGTGCCAGCAGCTTGTCGGGGGGTTCTCAGCCCCAGCATTTT
-,TRBV5-1,TRBJ2-5,TRBD1,CASSLVGGGETQYF,TGCGCCAGCAGCTTGGTAGGGGGCGGGGAGACCCAGTACTTC